Following are 30 T cell receptor beta chains from one sample sequenced in a study of regulatory T cells in long-lasting Graves disease. Arm-PCR with iRepertoire HTBI primers amplified the CDR3 regions for these TCR beta libraries. TCRdb itself ran the multiplex PCR reads through MiXCR, one entry per CDR3 protein. Among around 400,000 distinct CDR3 sequences listed, about 14% were seen once. Indicated time point: newly diagnosed GD, antithyroid drugs for less than 3 months. From PBMCs, RNA was extracted and then used to make the TCR library. Sequenced here: peripheral blood mononuclear cells (PBMCs), sampled at new diagnosis, from a patient treated with antithyroid drugs. The receptors were sampled from a female donor with Graves disease.

This clonotype was seen a few times. The chain is built from TRBV6-2 or TRBV6-3 and TRBJ1-5; D is perhaps TRBD1 (6 bases). Trimming pared 8 bases from V and 8 bases from J, leaving 10 bases between. The CDR3 is 11 amino acids. Germline V gene data show CDR1 as MNHEY and CDR2 as SVGEGT. The CDR3 reads CASGGDKPQHF. DNA of the CDR3: TGTGCCAGCGGAGGGGACAAGCCCCAGCATTTT.

This clonotype was detected only a few times. This chain links TRBV7-3 with TRBJ2-2; D gene ambiguous. V was trimmed by 5 bases and J by 4 bases, leaving 8 bases between them. Germline V gives CDR1 SGHTA, CDR2 FQGTGA. The CDR3 runs to 13 residues. For the CDR3, the DNA is TGTGCCAGCAGCCCCTCCTCCACCGGGGAGCTGTTTTTT. This encodes CASSPSSTGELFF. Complete variable domain (other parts from reference TRBV7-3 and TRBJ2-2): GAGVSQTPSNKVTEKGKYVELRCDPISGHTALYWYRQSLGQGPEFLIYFQGTGAADDSGLPNDRFFAVRPEGSVSTLKIQRTERGDSAVYLCASSPSSTGELFFGEGSRLTVL.

This clonotype was detected many times. The chain couples TRBV28 to TRBJ2-5, with 7 bases aligning to TRBD2. This CDR3 comprises 14 residues. Germline assignment: CDR1 MDHEN and CDR2 SYDVKM. With V trimmed by 7 bases and J by 4 bases, 9 bases remained unmatched. The CDR3 reads CASTGGRLGETQYF. CDR3 nucleotides: TGTGCCAGCACGGGCGGGAGACTGGGAGAGACCCAGTACTTC.

In its sample, this clonotype was seen many times. The rearrangement uses TRBV10-3 and TRBJ1-4; TRBD1 is a possible D gene (5 bases). V shed 10 bases and J shed 7 bases, with 13 bases lying between them. The CDR3 length is 12 residues. The germline V gene encodes CDR1 ENHRY and CDR2 SYGVKD. In nucleotides, the CDR3 is TGTGCCACCGCGGGGGGGGGTGAAAAACTGTTTTTT. Translated: CATAGGGEKLFF.

As concerns this clonotype: Since a far larger clone is one base different, this is likely a read error. The V and J genes are TRBV7-3 and TRBJ2-3; 13 positions agree with TRBD2. CDR3 length: 18 amino acids. Germline CDR1 SGHTA, CDR2 FQGTGA. The J segment lost 5 bases and the V segment lost 2 bases, leaving 10 bases of the junction unmatched. This chain's CDR3 is CASSLGRTSGGEGDTQYF. The DNA for the CDR3 is TGTGCCAGCAGCTTAGGACGCACTAGCGGGGGGGAGGGAGATACGCAGTATTTT.

This clonotype has more than one count but fewer than ten. The germline gene is not matched at one end of the junction; a read error may be the cause. The chain combines TRBV7-8 with TRBJ1-4, with 12 positions matching TRBD1. Germline V gene data show CDR1 as SGHVS and CDR2 as FQNEAQ. The CDR3 is made up of 21 amino acids. The CDR3 region has the DNA TGTGCCGGCAGCTTAGGGAGGTTCGGGACAGGGGGCCTTACGGCTAATGAAAAACTGTTTTTT. Protein: CAGSLGRFGTGGLTANEKLFF.

This clonotype was observed many times. J is TRBJ1-1 and V is TRBV10-3, with D perhaps TRBD1 (5 bases). V was trimmed by 11 bases and J by 1 base, leaving 14 bases between them. The CDR3 covers 13 residues. The germline gives CDR1 ENHRY, CDR2 SYGVKD. CDR3 loop: CASRTGENTEAFF. The CDR3 region has the DNA TGTGCCTCCCGGACGGGGGAGAACACTGAAGCTTTCTTT.

This clonotype was recorded at least ten times. The chain is built from TRBV27 and TRBJ1-6; TRBD1 might be the D (5 bases). The CDR3 spans 14 residues. CDR1 and CDR2 (germline): MNHEY, SMNVEV (reference sequence). Trimming left V 8 bases short and J 10 bases short, with 18 bases between. For the CDR3, the DNA is TGTGCCAGCTCGCCGGCGGGGGAACGATCACCCCTCCACTTT. This codes for CASSPAGERSPLHF.

Ten or more counts support this clonotype. The J gene is TRBJ2-7, the V gene TRBV5-1; TRBD1 or TRBD2 may be the D gene (6 bases each). Trimming cost V 4 bases and J 4 bases, with 18 bases left between them. Germline CDR1 reads SGHRS; CDR2 reads YFSETQ. The CDR3 loop spans 15 amino acids. The CDR3 DNA sequence: TGCGCCAGCAGCCCAGGGGTGACTGGGGGGTACGAGCAGTACTTC. Encoded protein: CASSPGVTGGYEQYF.

In this sample, this clonotype turned up many times. The chain joins TRBV11-2 to TRBJ1-6, with D possibly being TRBD1 (5 bases). This CDR3 comprises 15 residues. Trimming left V 0 bases short and J 10 bases short, with 13 bases between. The germline V gene encodes CDR1 SGHAT and CDR2 FQNNGV. The CDR3 region is CASSLDPGPWSPLHF. In nucleotides, the CDR3 is TGTGCCAGCAGCTTAGACCCGGGGCCTTGGTCACCCCTCCACTTT. Using reference TRBV11-2 and TRBJ1-6 for the parts outside the CDR3, the full variable domain is EAGVAQSPRYKIIEKRQSVAFWCNPISGHATLYWYQQILGQGPKLLIQFQNNGVVDDSQLPKDRFSAERLKGVDSTLKIQPAKLEDSAVYLCASSLDPGPWSPLHFGNGTRLTVT.

This clonotype was seen a few times. One end of the junction fails to match germline, which may point to a read error. The chain is built from TRBV4-1 and TRBJ1-5; D is unclear. This CDR3 has 14 amino acids. Per the germline V gene, CDR1 is MGHRA and CDR2 is YSYEKL. The CDR3 sequence is CASNQDREHQPQHF. The DNA of the CDR3 is TGCGCCAGCAACCAAGATCGTGAGCATCAGCCCCAGCATTTT.

This clonotype came up many times. The V gene is TRBV12-3 or TRBV12-4, the J gene TRBJ2-7; 11 nucleotides match TRBD2. This CDR3 contains 14 residues. V was pared by 6 bases and J by 7 bases, with 8 bases of the junction left unmatched. The CDR3 loop reads CASRIAGGPGEQYF. CDR3 DNA: TGTGCCAGCAGGATAGCGGGAGGGCCTGGGGAGCAGTACTTC.

V is TRBV29-1 and J is TRBJ2-3, with 11 bases that match TRBD2. The ends lost 3 bases at V and 2 bases at J; junction bases unmatched: 1. Per the germline V gene, CDR1 is SQVTM and CDR2 is ANQGSEA. This CDR3 has 14 residues. The CDR3 protein is CSVEGLAATDTQYF. CDR3 nucleotides: TGCAGCGTTGAGGGACTAGCGGCCACAGATACGCAGTATTTT.

This clonotype came up many times. The chain recombines TRBV28 with TRBJ1-1; TRBD1 aligns across 8 bases. Germline V gene lookup returns CDR1 MDHEN and CDR2 SYDVKM. This CDR3 has 14 amino acids. The J segment lost 4 bases and the V segment lost 3 bases, leaving 4 bases of the junction unmatched. CDR3 protein: CASSLTGEFTEAFF. In DNA form, the CDR3 reads TGTGCCAGCAGTTTGACAGGGGAATTCACTGAAGCTTTCTTT.

This clonotype was counted many times. V gene TRBV28 combines with J gene TRBJ1-1, with D possibly matching TRBD1 (5 bases). CDR1 is MDHEN, CDR2 SYDVKM, per germline. Trimming took 2 bases from V and 0 from J, leaving 16 bases between them. CDR3 length equals 17 residues. CDR3 bases: TGTGCCAGCAGTTTAATTGGGGCGTCTCCGATGAACACTGAAGCTTTCTTT. It translates to CASSLIGASPMNTEAFF.

This clonotype was seen repeatedly, ten times or more. The chain has TRBV12-3 or TRBV12-4 and TRBJ2-5, with a weak D call TRBD1 (5 bases). Trimming shortened V by 7 bases and J by 0 bases, and 12 bases separated the two germline ends. The CDR3 consists of 14 residues. CDR3 DNA sequence: TGTGCCAGCACCCAGGGCGGTTACCAAGAGACCCAGTACTTC. Its protein is CASTQGGYQETQYF.

This clonotype came up many times. The genes are TRBV2 and TRBJ1-1; 11 nucleotides align to TRBD1. The CDR3 runs to 13 residues. V dropped 2 bases and J dropped 12; count of bases not matched to a gene: 5. Germline values: CDR1 SNHLY, CDR2 FYNNEI. The CDR3 DNA follows: TGTGCCAGCAGTGAAAGGGACAGGGGGGAAACTTTCTTT. As protein: CASSERDRGETFF. The full variable domain, completed using reference TRBV2 and TRBJ1-1, is EPEVTQTPSHQVTQMGQEVILRCVPISNHLYFYWYRQILGQKVEFLVSFYNNEISEKSEIFDDQFSVERPDGSNFTLKIRSTKLEDSAMYFCASSERDRGETFFGQGTRLTVV.

This clonotype was seen at least ten times. V is TRBV7-9 and J is TRBJ1-1, with D possibly being TRBD1 (6 bases). The CDR3 loop spans 15 amino acids. Per germline, CDR1 SEHNR and CDR2 FQNEAQ (reference sequence). The V and J ends lost 1 base and 7 bases respectively, with 16 bases between them. For the CDR3, the DNA is TGTGCCAGCAGCTTAGGGGCAGGGGCTGTCGGTGAAGCTTTCTTT. This encodes CASSLGAGAVGEAFF. Variable domain in full (rest from reference TRBV7-9 and TRBJ1-1): DTGVSQNPRHKITKRGQNVTFRCDPISEHNRLYWYRQTLGQGPEFLTYFQNEAQLEKSRLLSDRFSAERPKGSFSTLEIQRTEQGDSAMYLCASSLGAGAVGEAFFGQGTRLTVV.

The rearrangement links TRBV2 to TRBJ2-3; D gene ambiguous. V lost 5 bases and J lost 0, with 12 bases in between. This CDR3 has 15 amino acids. Germline V lookup: CDR1 SNHLY, CDR2 FYNNEI. The DNA of the CDR3 is TGTGCCAGCAGTTCCCAGAGACCTAGCACAGATACGCAGTATTTT. Amino acid sequence: CASSSQRPSTDTQYF.

Ten or more counts support this clonotype. This chain connects TRBV7-9 to TRBJ2-7, with TRBD1 matching over 9 bases. J lost 3 bases, V lost 5 bases, and 2 bases had no gene match. Germline assignment: CDR1 SEHNR and CDR2 FQNEAQ (reference sequence). The CDR3 is made up of 13 amino acids. For the CDR3, the DNA is TGTGCCAGCAGCCCGACAGGGGGCTACGAGCAGTACTTC. It encodes CASSPTGGYEQYF.

This clonotype appeared a few times. This chain uses TRBV4-3 with TRBJ1-2; 8 positions match TRBD1. This CDR3 spans 15 amino acids. Germline lookup yields CDR1 LGHNA and CDR2 YSLEER. V dropped 1 base and J dropped 2; count of bases not matched to a gene: 3. DNA for the CDR3: TGCGCCAGCAGCCAAGGAACAGGGGGGAACTATGGCTACACCTTC. Residues: CASSQGTGGNYGYTF.

The chain employs TRBV7-2 and TRBJ2-1, with 12 bases matching TRBD2. Near its end, the DNA agrees better with TRBJ2-3, so the J call may be wrong. Germline V gives CDR1 SGHTA, CDR2 FQGNSA. This CDR3 region has 16 residues. The CDR3 region is CASSLGTSGNADTQYF. The CDR3 DNA is TGTGCCAGCAGCTTAGGGACTAGCGGGAACGCAGATACGCAGTATTTT.

This clonotype was found many times. The V gene is TRBV2, the J gene TRBJ1-4; D is unresolved. The CDR3 covers 15 residues. Trimming shortened V by 3 bases and J by 2 bases, and 10 bases separated the two germline ends. Germline V CDR1 and CDR2: SNHLY, FYNNEI. Here the CDR3 DNA reads TGTGCCAGCAGTGATAGTAGTACGACTAATGAAAAACTGTTTTTT. Its translation: CASSDSSTTNEKLFF.

This clonotype was recorded a few times. The V gene is TRBV29-1, the J gene TRBJ2-6, with no clear D. This CDR3 spans 15 amino acids. V was shortened by 1 base and J by 0 bases, with 7 bases between the two germline ends. Germline CDR1 reads SQVTM; CDR2 reads ANQGSEA. The CDR3 DNA follows: TGCAGCGTTGAAGGCTACCGCTCTGGGGCCAACGTCCTGACTTTC. This gives the protein CSVEGYRSGANVLTF.

The chain employs TRBV18 and TRBJ2-4; perhaps D is TRBD1 or TRBD2 (5 bases each). CDR1 and CDR2 from the germline V gene are KGHSH and LQKENI. Trimming removed 3 bases at V and 13 bases at J, with 13 bases between. CDR3 size: 12 residues. The CDR3, as DNA: TGTGCCAGCTCACCTGGGACCTATGGACAGTACTTC. The encoded protein is CASSPGTYGQYF.

This clonotype was found many times. This sequence joins TRBV5-6 and TRBJ2-1; 10 bases map to TRBD2. The CDR3 is 17 amino acids. V dropped 3 bases and J dropped 5; count of bases not matched to a gene: 11. Germline V gene lookup returns CDR1 SGHDT and CDR2 YYEEEE. CDR3 loop: CASSYLAGVLLNNEQFF. For the CDR3, the DNA is TGTGCCAGCAGCTACCTAGCGGGAGTATTGTTGAACAATGAGCAGTTCTTC.

In this sample, this clonotype turned up many times. The chain joins TRBV7-6 to TRBJ2-7, with D perhaps matching TRBD1 (6 bases). Trimming took off 8 bases at V and 5 bases at J, with 16 bases between the two ends. Germline V lookup: CDR1 SGHVS, CDR2 FNYEAQ. The CDR3 extends over 13 amino acids. The CDR3 sequence is CASRMAGDHEQYF. The CDR3 DNA is TGTGCCAGCCGTATGGCAGGGGACCACGAGCAGTACTTC.

This clonotype has just a few counts. This may come from a read error, since a much larger clone is one base off. The rearrangement joins TRBV27 to TRBJ2-3, with 8 positions matching TRBD2. This CDR3 has 18 amino acids. Germline V gene sequence: CDR1 MNHEY, CDR2 SMNVEV (reference sequence). The ends lost 5 bases at V and 0 bases at J; junction bases unmatched: 13. The chain's CDR3 is CASSDGGGLWTSTDTQYF. The CDR3 DNA reads as TGTGCCAGCAGTGACGGCGGGGGGCTTTGGACTAGCACAGATACGCAGTATTTT.

This clonotype was observed at least ten times. The germline gene is not matched at one end of the junction; a read error may be the cause. The V and J genes are TRBV12-3 or TRBV12-4 and TRBJ1-1; tentatively, D is TRBD1 (5 bases). The CDR3 sequence is 14 residues long. CDR3 residues: CASSLGTVNTEAFF. The CDR3 DNA is TGTGCCAGCAGCTTAGGGACGGTGAACACTGAAGCTTTCTTT.

In its sample, this clonotype was seen many times. The V call is TRBV28, the J call TRBJ1-2; D is unresolved. This CDR3 region has 16 residues. Per germline, CDR1 MDHEN and CDR2 SYDVKM. The ends were cut back, 6 bases at V and 6 bases at J, with 23 bases in the middle. CDR3 region: CASSLDVGVISDGYTF. DNA of the CDR3: TGTGCCAGCAGCTTGGATGTGGGCGTGATATCAGATGGCTACACCTTC.